The entry that follows covers one TCR beta chain sequence. In germline, CDR1 is SGHRS, CDR2 YFSETQ. The CDR3 has 15 residues. V gave up 0 bases and J gave up 7 bases; unmatched junction bases: 9. The sample is drawn from a study of T-cell memory formation after mild COVID-19. 5'RACE with constant-segment primers yielded barcoded, UMI-tagged TCR alpha and TCR beta cDNA libraries. TCRdb re-analysed the 5' RACE reads in MiXCR, keeping a single row per CDR3 protein. The repertoire includes around 200,000 distinct CDR3 sequences, under 12% of them detected once, and 3% sits in the top ten. This sequence joins TRBV5-1 and TRBJ1-2; TRBD1 aligns across 7 bases. Sequenced: PBMCs or a T cell subset sorted from them (not recorded which). This TCR derives from a man between 18 and 35 years old who had mild COVID-19 (a few samples of this study predate the infection). Cell type and time point are not known. The CDR3 DNA reads TGCGCCAGCAGCTTGGCCCTACAGGGGACGGGTGGCTACACCTTC. Its protein product is CASSLALQGTGGYTF.